This T cell receptor beta chain was captured in a study of PD-1 blockade in mismatch repair-deficient tumors. Germline V gene lookup returns CDR1 KGHSH and CDR2 LQKENI. V was trimmed by 3 bases and J by 8 bases, leaving 11 bases between them. There are 13 residues in the CDR3. The time point is: approximately 10-day in vitro stimulation with candidate neoantigen peptide 7. Points from the study as a whole: All three positive peptides came from frameshift mutations, yielding 142 blood TCRs.

Assay used: immunoSEQ multiplex PCR; TCRdb lists only in-frame clones, some missing. This sample yields under 9,500 clones, of which approximately 88% are seen a single time; over 9.5% belongs to the top ten. A remark on this clone: Its antigen remains unknown.

The material sequenced was cells cultured in vitro, taken from a patient treated with pembrolizumab. The V and J genes are TRBV18 and TRBJ2-1; a weak D match, TRBD2 (6 bases). The TCR comes from an adult with mismatch repair-deficient cancer. The DNA for the CDR3 is TGTGCCAGCTCACCTCTAGCGTTCGATGAGCAGTTCTTC. Protein sequence: CASSPLAFDEQFF.